This TCR beta chain was identified during a study of T cells in localized non-small cell lung cancer. Study observations and caveats: There were a median roughly 54 of the top 100 tumor clones appearing in adjacent lung.

This clone is deemed medium-sized. Antigen: not known. V was trimmed by 2 bases and J by 2 bases, leaving 9 bases between them. CDR1 and CDR2 from the germline V gene are MNHGY and SAAAGT. The CDR3 sequence is 15 residues long. Measured with immunoSEQ multiplex PCR; TCRdb has only the in-frame clones, and not every one. The data hold some 7,000 clones, with around 23% observed a single time. This receptor was taken from a man between 35 and 75 years old with stage III squamous cell lung carcinoma. V is TRBV6-8 and J is TRBJ1-4; no clear D. The input for sequencing was lung tumor tissue, taken before any cancer treatment. In DNA, the CDR3 is TGTGCCAGCAGTTACGAAGGATCGACTAATGAAAAACTGTTTTTT. Encoded protein: CASSYEGSTNEKLFF.